This TCR beta chain came from a study of T cell responses to AZD1222 COVID-19 vaccine. At the level of the study: Pooled samples include second doses given at about 4 or 12 weeks. Study results and caveats: After two AZD1222 doses, spike-specific TCR breadth and depth rose versus day 0. Unmutated variant regions are reportedly targeted by nearly half of spike-specific TCRs. Across spike, vaccine-associated CD4 TCRs were found, dominant at 160-218 and 743-854.

V lost 5 bases, J lost 1 base, and 14 bases lay in between. CDR3 length equals 15 residues. Per germline, CDR1 SEHNR and CDR2 FQNEAQ (reference sequence). Notes on this clone: What it recognizes is unknown.

The table came from immunoSEQ multiplex PCR; TCRdb's copy has only in-frame clones and leaves some out. This sample yields under 150,000 clones, of which approximately 94% are seen a single time; around 5.1% belongs to the top ten. The chain combines TRBV7-9 with TRBJ1-1; no reliable D call. The TCR comes from an adult in good health. Sequencing was performed on peripheral blood, taken on day 0 of AZD1222 vaccination. The CDR3 is CASSPYMGRNTEAFF. The CDR3 DNA reads TGTGCCAGCAGCCCATATATGGGGAGGAACACTGAAGCTTTCTTT.